Listed here is a single T cell receptor (beta chain). Its cognate antigen is unknown. These data come from a study of PD-1 blockade in classical Hodgkin lymphoma. Study conclusions and caveats: Some patients began nivolumab under 1 year after ASCT. These patients were excluded from later analyses. As was reported, newly diagnosed patients showed lower baseline TCR diversity than healthy donors did.

All patients experienced relapse after autologous stem cell transplantation, and brentuximab vedotin exposure was variable. Germline assignment: CDR1 GTSNPN and CDR2 SVGIG (reference sequence). The CDR3 contains 11 residues. Clones were sequenced by immunoSEQ multiplex PCR, and TCRdb holds only the in-frame ones, with some missing. The top ten hold 12% of the sample, which has about 26,000 clones, around 70% seen once. The starting material was peripheral blood mononuclear cells (PBMCs), obtained before the second cycle of nivolumab. The chain joins TRBV30 to TRBJ2-5, with D unresolved. The last part of the DNA fits TRBJ2-7 better; the J call may be wrong. This sequence was found in a human donor with classical Hodgkin lymphoma. Written as DNA, the CDR3 is TGTGCCTGGGCACAGAGCCTCGAGCAGTACTTC. This codes for CAWAQSLEQYF.